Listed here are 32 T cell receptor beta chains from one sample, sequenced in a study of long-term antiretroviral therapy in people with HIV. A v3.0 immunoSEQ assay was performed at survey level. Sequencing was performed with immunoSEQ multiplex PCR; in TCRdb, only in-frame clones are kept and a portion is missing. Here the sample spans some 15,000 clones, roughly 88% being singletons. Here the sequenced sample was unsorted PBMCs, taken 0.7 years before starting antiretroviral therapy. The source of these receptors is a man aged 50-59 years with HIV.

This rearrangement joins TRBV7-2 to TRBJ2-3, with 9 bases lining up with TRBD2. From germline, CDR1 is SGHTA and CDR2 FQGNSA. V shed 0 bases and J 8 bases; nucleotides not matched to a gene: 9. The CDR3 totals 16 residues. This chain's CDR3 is CASSLASGGPGVTQYF. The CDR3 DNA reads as TGTGCCAGCAGCTTAGCTAGCGGGGGACCGGGTGTTACGCAGTATTTT. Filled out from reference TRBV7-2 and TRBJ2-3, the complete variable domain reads GAGVSQSPSNKVTEKGKDVELRCDPISGHTALYWYRQSLGQGLEFLIYFQGNSAPDKSGLPSDRFSAERTGGSVSTLTIQRTQQEDSAVYLCASSLASGGPGVTQYFGPGTRLTVL.

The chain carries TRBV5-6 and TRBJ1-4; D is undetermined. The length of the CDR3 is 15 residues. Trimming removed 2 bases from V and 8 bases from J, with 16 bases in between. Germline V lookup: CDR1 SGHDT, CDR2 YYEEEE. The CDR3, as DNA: TGTGCCAGCAGCTTCGGTGTGGGAAGCCTCGAAAAACTGTTTTTT. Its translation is CASSFGVGSLEKLFF. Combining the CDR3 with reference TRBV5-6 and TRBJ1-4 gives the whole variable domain DAGVTQSPTHLIKTRGQQVTLRCSPKSGHDTVSWYQQALGQGPQFIFQYYEEEERQRGNFPDRFSGHQFPNYSSELNVNALLLGDSALYLCASSFGVGSLEKLFFGSGTQLSVL.

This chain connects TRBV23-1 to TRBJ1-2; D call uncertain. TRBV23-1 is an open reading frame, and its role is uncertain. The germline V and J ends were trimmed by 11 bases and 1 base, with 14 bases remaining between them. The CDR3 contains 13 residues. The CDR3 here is CARSSQRNYGYTF. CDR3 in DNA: TGCGCCCGTTCCTCACAGCGTAACTATGGCTACACCTTC.

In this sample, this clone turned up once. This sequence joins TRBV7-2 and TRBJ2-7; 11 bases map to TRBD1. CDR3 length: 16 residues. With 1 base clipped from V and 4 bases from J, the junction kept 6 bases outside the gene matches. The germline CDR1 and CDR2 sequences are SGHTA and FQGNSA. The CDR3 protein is CASSLVGGQGAYEQYF. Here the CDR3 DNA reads TGTGCCAGCAGCTTAGTTGGCGGACAGGGGGCTTACGAGCAGTACTTC.

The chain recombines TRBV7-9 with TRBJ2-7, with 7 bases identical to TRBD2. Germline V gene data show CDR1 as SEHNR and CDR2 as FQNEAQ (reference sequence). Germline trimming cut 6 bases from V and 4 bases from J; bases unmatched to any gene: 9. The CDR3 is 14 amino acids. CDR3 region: CASRCPTSEYEQYF. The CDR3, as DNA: TGTGCCAGCAGGTGCCCTACTAGCGAGTACGAGCAGTACTTC.

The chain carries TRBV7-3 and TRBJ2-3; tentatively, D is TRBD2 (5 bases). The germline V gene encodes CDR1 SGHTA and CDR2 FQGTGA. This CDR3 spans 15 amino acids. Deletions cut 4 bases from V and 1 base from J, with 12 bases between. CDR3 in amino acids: CASSSVLGGTDTQYF. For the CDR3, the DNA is TGTGCCAGCAGCTCCGTTCTCGGGGGCACAGATACGCAGTATTTT. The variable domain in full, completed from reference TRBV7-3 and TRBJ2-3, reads GAGVSQTPSNKVTEKGKYVELRCDPISGHTALYWYRQSLGQGPEFLIYFQGTGAADDSGLPNDRFFAVRPEGSVSTLKIQRTERGDSAVYLCASSSVLGGTDTQYFGPGTRLTVL.

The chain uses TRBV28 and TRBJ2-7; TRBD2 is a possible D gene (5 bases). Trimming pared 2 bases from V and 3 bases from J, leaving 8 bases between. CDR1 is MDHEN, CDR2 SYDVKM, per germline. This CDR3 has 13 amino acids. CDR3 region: CASSLPGSYEQYF. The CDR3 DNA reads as TGTGCCAGCAGTTTACCGGGGAGCTACGAGCAGTACTTC.

The CDR3 bases are TGTGCCAGCAGCCCAGGGGGACAGACAACCATCAATGAGCAGTTCTTC. Translated: CASSPGGQTTINEQFF. V gene TRBV5-4 combines with J gene TRBJ2-1; 7 positions agree with TRBD1. CDR1 is SGHNT and CDR2 is YYREEE in the germline V gene (reference sequence). After removal of 4 bases from V and 6 bases from J, the junction contained 13 bases not matched to a gene. This CDR3 spans 16 amino acids.

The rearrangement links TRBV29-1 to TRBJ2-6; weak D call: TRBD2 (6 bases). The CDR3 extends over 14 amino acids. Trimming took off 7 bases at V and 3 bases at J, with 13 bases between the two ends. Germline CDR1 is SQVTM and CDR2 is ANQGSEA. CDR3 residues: CSALGGVGANVLTF. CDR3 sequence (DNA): TGCAGCGCCTTGGGGGGTGTTGGGGCCAACGTCCTGACTTTC.

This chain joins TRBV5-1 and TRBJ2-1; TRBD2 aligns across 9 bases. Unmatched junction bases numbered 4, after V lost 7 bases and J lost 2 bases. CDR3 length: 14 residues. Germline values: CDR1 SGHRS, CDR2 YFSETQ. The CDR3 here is CASSSGGPYNEQFF. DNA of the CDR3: TGCGCCAGCTCGAGCGGGGGGCCCTACAATGAGCAGTTCTTC.

The CDR3 region is CVTATSGNTIYF. The CDR3 nucleotides read TGTGTCACAGCTACCTCAGGAAACACCATATATTTT. V and J are TRBV28 and TRBJ1-3, with D hard to call. CDR3 size: 12 residues. The germline CDR1 and CDR2 sequences are MDHEN and SYDVKM.

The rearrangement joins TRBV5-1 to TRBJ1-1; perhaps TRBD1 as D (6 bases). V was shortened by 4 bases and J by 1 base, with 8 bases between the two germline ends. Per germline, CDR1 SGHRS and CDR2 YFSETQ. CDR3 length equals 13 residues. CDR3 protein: CASSLTGNTEAFF. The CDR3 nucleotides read TGCGCCAGCAGCCTGACAGGGAACACTGAAGCTTTCTTT.

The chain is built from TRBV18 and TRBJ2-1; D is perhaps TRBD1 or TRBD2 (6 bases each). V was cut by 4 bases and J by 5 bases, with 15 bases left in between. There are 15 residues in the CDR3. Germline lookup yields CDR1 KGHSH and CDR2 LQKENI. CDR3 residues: CASSLQWGADNEQFF. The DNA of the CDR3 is TGTGCCAGCTCACTCCAGTGGGGGGCGGACAATGAGCAGTTCTTC.

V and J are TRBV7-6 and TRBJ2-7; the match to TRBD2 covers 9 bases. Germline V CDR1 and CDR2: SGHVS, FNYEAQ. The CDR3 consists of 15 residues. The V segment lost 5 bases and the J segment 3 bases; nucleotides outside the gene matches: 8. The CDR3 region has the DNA TGTGCCAGCAGCCTAAGACTAGCGGCGAACTACGAGCAGTACTTC. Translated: CASSLRLAANYEQYF.

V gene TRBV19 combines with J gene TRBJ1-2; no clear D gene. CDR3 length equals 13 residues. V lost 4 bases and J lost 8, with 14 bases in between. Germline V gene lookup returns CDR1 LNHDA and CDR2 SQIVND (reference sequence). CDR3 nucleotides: TGTGCCAGTAGTACAACACGATTGGGAGGCTACACCTTC. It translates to CASSTTRLGGYTF.

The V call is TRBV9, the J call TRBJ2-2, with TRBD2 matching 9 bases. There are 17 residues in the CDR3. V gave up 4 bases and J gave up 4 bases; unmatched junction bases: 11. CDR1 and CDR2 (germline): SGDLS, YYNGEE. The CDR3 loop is CASSQSGGLPATGELFF. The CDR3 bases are TGTGCCAGCAGCCAAAGCGGGGGGCTACCCGCCACCGGGGAGCTGTTTTTT.

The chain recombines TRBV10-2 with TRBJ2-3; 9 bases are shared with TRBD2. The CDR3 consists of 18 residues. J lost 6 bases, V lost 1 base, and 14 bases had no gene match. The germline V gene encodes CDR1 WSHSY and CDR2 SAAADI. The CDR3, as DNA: TGCGCCAGCAGTGAGTGGGGTAGCGGGGGACCCGGTGGGGATACGCAGTATTTT. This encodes CASSEWGSGGPGGDTQYF.

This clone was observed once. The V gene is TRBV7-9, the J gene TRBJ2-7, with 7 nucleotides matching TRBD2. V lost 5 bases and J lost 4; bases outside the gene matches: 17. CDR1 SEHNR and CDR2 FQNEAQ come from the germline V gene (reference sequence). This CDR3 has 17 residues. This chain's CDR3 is CASSRGDGSSRGYEQYF. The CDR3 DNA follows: TGTGCCAGCAGCCGGGGGGACGGGTCCAGCAGAGGGTACGAGCAGTACTTC.

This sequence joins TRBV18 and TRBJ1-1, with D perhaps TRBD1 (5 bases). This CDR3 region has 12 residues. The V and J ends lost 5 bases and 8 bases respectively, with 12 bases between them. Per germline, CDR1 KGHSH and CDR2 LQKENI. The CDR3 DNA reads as TGTGCCAGCTCAATGCAGGGCCTAGAAGCTTTCTTT. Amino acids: CASSMQGLEAFF. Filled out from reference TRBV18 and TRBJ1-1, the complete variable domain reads NAGVMQNPRHLVRRRGQEARLRCSPMKGHSHVYWYRQLPEEGLKFMVYLQKENIIDESGMPKERFSAEFPKEGPSILRIQQVVRGDSAAYFCASSMQGLEAFFGQGTRLTVV.

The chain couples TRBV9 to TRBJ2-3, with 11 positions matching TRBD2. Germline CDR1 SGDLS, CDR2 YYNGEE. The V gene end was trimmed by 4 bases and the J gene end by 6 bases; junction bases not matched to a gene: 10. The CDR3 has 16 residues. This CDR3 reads CASSSAIAGGLDTQYF. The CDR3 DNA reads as TGTGCCAGCAGCTCCGCCATAGCGGGGGGGTTGGATACGCAGTATTTT.

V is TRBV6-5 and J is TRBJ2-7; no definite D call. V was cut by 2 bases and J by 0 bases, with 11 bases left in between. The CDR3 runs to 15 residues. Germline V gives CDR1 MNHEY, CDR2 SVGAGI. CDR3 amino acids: CASSYGPGRSYEQYF. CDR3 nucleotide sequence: TGTGCCAGCAGTTACGGGCCCGGACGCTCCTACGAGCAGTACTTC.

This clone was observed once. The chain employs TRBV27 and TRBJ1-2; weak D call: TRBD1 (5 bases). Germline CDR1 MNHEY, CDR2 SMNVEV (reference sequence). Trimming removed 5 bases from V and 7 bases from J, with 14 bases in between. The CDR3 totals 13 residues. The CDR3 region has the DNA TGTGCCAGCAGTCCCGGGACGACTGGTGGCTACACCTTC. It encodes CASSPGTTGGYTF.

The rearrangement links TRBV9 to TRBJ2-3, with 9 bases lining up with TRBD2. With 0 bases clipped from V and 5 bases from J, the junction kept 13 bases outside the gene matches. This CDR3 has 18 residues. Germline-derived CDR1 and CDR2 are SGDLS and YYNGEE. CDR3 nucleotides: TGTGCCAGCAGCGTAGCGTCTAGCGGGGTACCGAGTATAGATACGCAGTATTTT. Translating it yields CASSVASSGVPSIDTQYF.

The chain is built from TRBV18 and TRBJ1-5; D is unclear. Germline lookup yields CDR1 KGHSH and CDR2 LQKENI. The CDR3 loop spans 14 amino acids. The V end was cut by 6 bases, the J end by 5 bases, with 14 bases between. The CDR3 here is CASSPSRSDQPQHF. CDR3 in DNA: TGTGCCAGCTCTCCTAGCCGGTCAGATCAGCCCCAGCATTTT.

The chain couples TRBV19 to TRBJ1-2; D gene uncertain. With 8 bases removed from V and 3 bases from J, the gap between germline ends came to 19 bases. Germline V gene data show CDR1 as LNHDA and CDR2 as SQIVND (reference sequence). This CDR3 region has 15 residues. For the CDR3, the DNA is TGTGCCAGTTGCCTGTGGGGTGCACGCGACTATGGCTACACCTTC. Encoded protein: CASCLWGARDYGYTF.

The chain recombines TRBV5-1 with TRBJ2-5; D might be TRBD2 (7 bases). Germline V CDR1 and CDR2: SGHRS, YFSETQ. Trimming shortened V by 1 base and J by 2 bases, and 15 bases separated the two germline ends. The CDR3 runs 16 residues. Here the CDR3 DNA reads TGCGCCAGCAGCTTGAGCCCGCGGGGGCTTCAAGAGACCCAGTACTTC. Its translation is CASSLSPRGLQETQYF.

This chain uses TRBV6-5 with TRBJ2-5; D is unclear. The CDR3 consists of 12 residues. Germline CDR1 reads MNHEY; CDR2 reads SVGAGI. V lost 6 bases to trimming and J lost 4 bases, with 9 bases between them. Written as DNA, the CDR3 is TGTGCCAGCAGCTACCCCCGAGAGACCCAGTACTTC. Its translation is CASSYPRETQYF.

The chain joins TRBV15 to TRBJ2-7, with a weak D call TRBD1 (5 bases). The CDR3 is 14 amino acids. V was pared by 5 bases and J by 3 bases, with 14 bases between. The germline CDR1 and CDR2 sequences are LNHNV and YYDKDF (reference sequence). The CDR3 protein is CATSPTTESYEQYF. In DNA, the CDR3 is TGTGCCACCAGCCCAACGACAGAGAGCTACGAGCAGTACTTC. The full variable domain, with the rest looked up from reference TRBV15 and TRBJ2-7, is DAMVIQNPRYQVTQFGKPVTLSCSQTLNHNVMYWYQQKSSQAPKLLFHYYDKDFNNEADTPDNFQSRRPNTSFCFLDIRSPGLGDTAMYLCATSPTTESYEQYFGPGTRLTVT.

The CDR3 here is CAWRGGGASYEQYF. The CDR3 nucleotides read TGTGCCTGGAGAGGAGGGGGGGCCTCCTACGAGCAGTACTTC. This chain joins TRBV30 and TRBJ2-7, with D perhaps matching TRBD2 (7 bases). The CDR3 runs to 14 residues. Per the germline V gene, CDR1 is GTSNPN and CDR2 is SVGIG (reference sequence). Trimming took 3 bases from V and 0 from J, leaving 12 bases between them.

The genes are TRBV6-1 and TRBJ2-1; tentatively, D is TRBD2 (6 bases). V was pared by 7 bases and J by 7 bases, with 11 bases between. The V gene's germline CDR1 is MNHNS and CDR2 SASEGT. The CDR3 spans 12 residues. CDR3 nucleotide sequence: TGTGCCAGCACGCCAGGGAGGAATGAGCAGTTCTTC. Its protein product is CASTPGRNEQFF.

CDR3 protein: CASSYTQETQYF. The CDR3 coding sequence is TGCGCCAGCAGCTACACCCAAGAGACCCAGTACTTC. The rearrangement links TRBV5-1 to TRBJ2-5; D is undetermined. The V gene's germline CDR1 is SGHRS and CDR2 YFSETQ. Trimming left V 3 bases short and J 1 base short, with 4 bases between. There are 12 residues in the CDR3. The full variable domain, with the rest looked up from reference TRBV5-1 and TRBJ2-5, is KAGVTQTPRYLIKTRGQQVTLSCSPISGHRSVSWYQQTPGQGLQFLFEYFSETQRNKGNFPGRFSGRQFSNSRSEMNVSTLELGDSALYLCASSYTQETQYFGPGTRLLVL.

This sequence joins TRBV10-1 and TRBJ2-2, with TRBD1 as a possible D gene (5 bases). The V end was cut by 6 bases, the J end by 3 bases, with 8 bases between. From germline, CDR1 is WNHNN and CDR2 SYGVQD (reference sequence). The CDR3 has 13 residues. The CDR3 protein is CASRRGDTGELFF. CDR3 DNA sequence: TGCGCCAGCAGAAGGGGTGACACCGGGGAGCTGTTTTTT.